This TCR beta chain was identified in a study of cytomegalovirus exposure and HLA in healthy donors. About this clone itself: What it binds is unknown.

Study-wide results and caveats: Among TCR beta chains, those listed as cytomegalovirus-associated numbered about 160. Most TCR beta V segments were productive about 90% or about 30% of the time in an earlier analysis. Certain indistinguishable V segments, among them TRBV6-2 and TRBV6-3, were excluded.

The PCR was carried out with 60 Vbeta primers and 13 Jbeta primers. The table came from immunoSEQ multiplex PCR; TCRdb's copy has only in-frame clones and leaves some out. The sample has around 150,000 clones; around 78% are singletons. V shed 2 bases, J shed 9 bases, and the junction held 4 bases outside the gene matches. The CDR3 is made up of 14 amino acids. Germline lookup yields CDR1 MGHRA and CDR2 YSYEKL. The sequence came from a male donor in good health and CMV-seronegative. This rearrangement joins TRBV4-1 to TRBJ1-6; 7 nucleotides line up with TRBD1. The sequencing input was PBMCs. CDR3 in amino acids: CASSQRQGSSPLHF. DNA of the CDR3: TGCGCCAGCAGCCAAAGACAGGGTTCTTCACCCCTCCACTTT.